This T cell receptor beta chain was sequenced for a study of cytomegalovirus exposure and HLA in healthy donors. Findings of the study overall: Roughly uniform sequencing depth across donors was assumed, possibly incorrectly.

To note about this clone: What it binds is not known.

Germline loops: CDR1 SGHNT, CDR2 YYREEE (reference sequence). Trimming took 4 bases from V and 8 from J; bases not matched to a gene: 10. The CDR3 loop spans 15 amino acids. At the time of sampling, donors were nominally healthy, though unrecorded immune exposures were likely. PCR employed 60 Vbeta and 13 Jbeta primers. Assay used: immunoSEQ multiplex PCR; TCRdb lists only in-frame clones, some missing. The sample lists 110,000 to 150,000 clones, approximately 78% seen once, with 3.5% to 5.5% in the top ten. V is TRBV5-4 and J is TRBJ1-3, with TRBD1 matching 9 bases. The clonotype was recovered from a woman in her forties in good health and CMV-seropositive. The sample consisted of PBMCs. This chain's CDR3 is CASSPGTGIGYTIYF. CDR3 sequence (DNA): TGTGCCAGCAGCCCCGGGACAGGGATAGGTTACACCATATATTTT.